This TCR beta chain was captured by sequencing in a study of shared clonotypes between healthy human individuals. V was pared by 5 bases and J by 4 bases, with 8 bases of the junction left unmatched. The CDR3 loop spans 15 amino acids. The V gene's germline CDR1 is SQVTM and CDR2 ANQGSEA. This clone was seen many times. Other DNA sequences in this specimen translate into the identical CDR3. TCRdb keeps only in-frame clones here, not all; method: immunoSEQ multiplex PCR. Among about 490,000 clones listed, over 70% were seen once. The specimen sequenced was PBMCs. V and J are TRBV29-1 and TRBJ1-1; TRBD1 aligns across 12 bases. The TCR sequence derives from a woman between 40 and 55 years old in good health. Some clones in this sample may be carry-over from other donors' samples. CDR3 nucleotide sequence: TGCAGCGTTTCCCCCGTGGGACAGGGGGCCACTGAAGCTTTCTTT. Its translation is CSVSPVGQGATEAFF.